This T cell receptor beta chain was retrieved from a study of T-cell reconstitution after alpha-beta-depleted transplantation in children. This sample's TCRbeta library carried unique molecular identifier barcodes. One entry per CDR3 protein results from TCRdb running MiXCR on the PCR reads. The sample lists 97,000 or so distinct CDR3 sequences, roughly 7.1% seen once, with approximately 16% in the top ten. CDR1 MNHNS and CDR2 SASEGT come from the germline V gene. With 7 bases removed from V and 6 bases from J, the gap between germline ends came to 13 bases. CDR3 length: 13 residues. The count of this clonotype is one.

The chain combines TRBV6-1 with TRBJ1-5, with D unresolved. The TCR sequence derives from a boy aged 2 to 10 with acute lymphoblastic leukemia, due to receive a stem cell transplant. Sequencing used PBMCs, obtained before TCRalphabeta/CD19-depleted stem cell transplant. The DNA for the CDR3 is TGTGCCAGCAAAAGAGGGTTGGGTCAGCCCCAGCATTTT. Encoded protein: CASKRGLGQPQHF.